This T cell receptor beta chain stems from a study of blood T cell repertoires in COVID-19. On the study more broadly: Italy, Spain and the United States were the sources of the convalescent and acute COVID-19 samples. T cells, B-cell-depleted T cells, or PBMCs supplied cDNA or gDNA.

The CDR3 extends over 13 amino acids. V was pared by 5 bases and J by 6 bases, with 6 bases of the junction left unmatched. Original handling: Reference gene primer amplification yielded estimated nucleated cell counts. Generated by immunoSEQ multiplex PCR, the TCRdb table keeps only in-frame clones and is missing some. V and J calls and clone size are given by that table; D and trimming were obtained from the DNA. The sample yields around 74,000 clones, 85% to 90% seen once. The rearrangement uses TRBV12-3 or TRBV12-4 and TRBJ2-7; 8 nucleotides match TRBD1. The sample comprised peripheral blood. The origin of this receptor is a man in his fifties with active COVID-19. CDR3 sequence (DNA): TGTGCCAGCAGTAGGGACAGGCAGGGCGAGCAGTACTTC. Amino acid sequence: CASSRDRQGEQYF.